These 20 T cell receptor beta chains originate from one sample sequenced in a study of blood T cells in healthy people across ages. Then a second PCR, running about 6 to 12 cycles, was carried out with a sample-barcoded 5' primer and a J-beta primer mix. TCRdb re-called the 5' RACE reads through MiXCR, storing one row per CDR3 protein. The sample records roughly 2 million distinct CDR3 sequences, about 50% being singletons. Sequencing was carried out using blood. These receptors were taken from a woman aged 40 to 49 in good health.

This clonotype showed up just a few times. In DNA, the CDR3 is TGTGCCAGCAGAGGAGGGACAGCGAGCTCCTACGAGCAGTACTTC. Amino acid sequence: CASRGGTASSYEQYF. J is TRBJ2-7 and V is TRBV6-1, with D perhaps TRBD1 (7 bases). The V gene lost 6 bases and the J gene lost 0 bases, with 15 bases spanning the gap. Per germline, CDR1 MNHNS and CDR2 SASEGT. This CDR3 comprises 15 residues.

The CDR3 here is CASSPIPPSPASGANVLTF. In DNA form, the CDR3 reads TGTGCCAGCAGCCCCATCCCGCCGTCGCCGGCCTCTGGGGCCAACGTCCTGACTTTC. The V and J genes are TRBV7-3 and TRBJ2-6; D gene ambiguous. V was clipped by 5 bases and J by 0 bases, with 20 bases between them. This CDR3 comprises 19 residues. Germline V CDR1 and CDR2: SGHTA, FQGTGA.

The chain joins TRBV2 to TRBJ2-7; D perhaps matches TRBD1 (9 bases). Per the germline V gene, CDR1 is SNHLY and CDR2 is FYNNEI. Trimming removed 2 bases at V and 3 bases at J, with 17 bases between. This CDR3 has 16 residues. The CDR3 is CASSEFSGTGIYEQYF. Here the CDR3 DNA reads TGTGCCAGCAGTGAATTTAGCGGGACAGGGATCTACGAGCAGTACTTC.

This clonotype came up a few times. The chain carries TRBV29-1 and TRBJ1-2; D call uncertain. Germline CDR1 reads SQVTM; CDR2 reads ANQGSEA. The ends were cut back, 3 bases at V and 2 bases at J, with 10 bases in the middle. The CDR3 totals 13 residues. The CDR3 DNA reads as TGCAGCGTTGACCCGCTCCCAAACTATGGCTACACCTTC. Encoded protein: CSVDPLPNYGYTF.

This clonotype showed up just a few times. This chain joins TRBV7-2 and TRBJ2-7; TRBD2 might be the D (5 bases). Looked up from germline, CDR1 is SGHTA and CDR2 is FQGNSA. V was clipped by 0 bases and J by 2 bases, with 11 bases between them. The CDR3 totals 15 residues. Written as DNA, the CDR3 is TGTGCCAGCAGCTTAGCGGAGCGGAATCCCTACGAGCAGTACTTC. It translates to CASSLAERNPYEQYF.

This clonotype has a count of ten or more. The chain links TRBV29-1 to TRBJ2-3; possibly TRBD2 for D (5 bases). Germline CDR1 and CDR2: SQVTM and ANQGSEA. The V gene lost 7 bases and the J gene lost 0 bases, with 8 bases spanning the gap. There are 12 residues in the CDR3. The CDR3 protein is CSGAASTDTQYF. The CDR3 DNA reads TGCAGCGGAGCGGCGAGCACAGATACGCAGTATTTT.

The V call is TRBV21-1, the J call TRBJ2-5. The assigned J gene may be wrong: the sequence end matches TRBJ2-7 better. TRBV21-1 is tagged as a pseudogene. The CDR3 is 15 amino acids. The CDR3 reads CASSKEGKVLYEQYF. CDR3 DNA sequence: TGTGCCAGCAGCAAAGAAGGCAAGGTACTCTACGAGCAGTACTTC.

This chain joins TRBV2 and TRBJ2-3, with a tentative D call TRBD1 (5 bases). V lost 3 bases to trimming and J lost 2 bases, with 9 bases between them. The CDR3 extends over 14 amino acids. The germline V gene encodes CDR1 SNHLY and CDR2 FYNNEI. The CDR3 here is CASSDGAATDTQYF. DNA of the CDR3: TGTGCCAGCAGTGATGGGGCGGCCACAGATACGCAGTATTTT.

The V and J genes are TRBV20-1 and TRBJ1-5; D might be TRBD1 (6 bases). CDR3 size: 17 residues. With 3 bases removed from V and 5 bases from J, the gap between germline ends came to 23 bases. Germline V lookup: CDR1 DFQATT, CDR2 SNEGSKA (reference sequence). CDR3 nucleotides: TGCAGTGCTAGGAAGTTTGACACAGGGCCAACAGATCAGCCCCAGCATTTT. It yields the protein CSARKFDTGPTDQPQHF.

This chain connects TRBV11-2 to TRBJ1-1; D call uncertain. The length of the CDR3 is 12 residues. Looked up from germline, CDR1 is SGHAT and CDR2 is FQNNGV. Trimming left V 1 base short and J 8 bases short, with 8 bases between. CDR3 in amino acids: CASSLGRIEAFF. The CDR3 coding sequence is TGTGCCAGCAGCTTAGGCAGGATAGAAGCTTTCTTT.

DNA of the CDR3: TGCGCCAGCAGCCCGGAAGAGGGTGGAAACACCATATATTTT. Protein: CASSPEEGGNTIYF. V is TRBV5-1 and J is TRBJ1-3; D is unclear. Trimming took off 4 bases at V and 3 bases at J, with 11 bases between the two ends. Germline-derived CDR1 and CDR2 are SGHRS and YFSETQ. This CDR3 has 14 amino acids. The full variable domain, its missing parts supplied by reference TRBV5-1 and TRBJ1-3, is KAGVTQTPRYLIKTRGQQVTLSCSPISGHRSVSWYQQTPGQGLQFLFEYFSETQRNKGNFPGRFSGRQFSNSRSEMNVSTLELGDSALYLCASSPEEGGNTIYFGEGSWLTVV.

This sequence joins TRBV29-1 and TRBJ2-7; D is perhaps TRBD1 or TRBD2 (7 bases each). Germline CDR1 reads SQVTM; CDR2 reads ANQGSEA. CDR3 size: 16 residues. V was clipped by 0 bases and J by 2 bases, with 17 bases between them. In DNA, the CDR3 is TGCAGCGTTGAAGATAGGGGGAGGGGGCCTGCCTACGAGCAGTACTTC. Amino acid sequence: CSVEDRGRGPAYEQYF.

V and J are TRBV4-2 and TRBJ2-1, with 15 bases matching TRBD2. Germline CDR1 and CDR2: LGHNA and YNFKEQ. The CDR3 spans 19 residues. Trimming at V came to 2 bases and at J to 12 bases, leaving 17 bases not matched to a gene. The CDR3 DNA sequence: TGTGCCAGCAGCCAACCCGGGACTAGCGGGGGGTTCGGAATCGATGGGCAGTTCTTC. Encoded protein: CASSQPGTSGGFGIDGQFF.

The chain joins TRBV5-8 to TRBJ2-5; TRBD2 might be the D (6 bases). V was clipped by 4 bases and J by 5 bases, with 18 bases between them. The CDR3 consists of 15 residues. The germline CDR1 and CDR2 sequences are SGHTS and YDEGEE. CDR3 coding DNA: TGTGCCAGCAGCGATCCCCAGGCGGCGGGGGAGACCCAGTACTTC. Residues: CASSDPQAAGETQYF.

This clonotype was observed a handful of times. The chain employs TRBV7-2 and TRBJ2-7; D gene ambiguous. Germline-derived CDR1 and CDR2 are SGHTA and FQGNSA. The CDR3 spans 15 residues. V was pared by 5 bases and J by 7 bases, with 21 bases between. The CDR3 loop is CASSIYSTEFREQYF. The CDR3 nucleotides read TGTGCCAGCAGCATCTACTCGACGGAGTTTCGGGAGCAGTACTTC.

This clonotype was observed a few times. The chain joins TRBV12-3 or TRBV12-4 to TRBJ2-3; 15 bases match TRBD2. The trim removed 8 bases at V and 2 bases at J, leaving 2 bases unmatched. The CDR3 sequence is 15 residues long. CDR3 coding DNA: TGTGCCAGCGGGACTAGCGGGGGGCCCACAGATACGCAGTATTTT. Translating gives CASGTSGGPTDTQYF.

The chain has TRBV20-1 and TRBJ2-5; possibly TRBD1 for D (5 bases). This CDR3 is 14 amino acids long. Germline V gives CDR1 DFQATT, CDR2 SNEGSKA (reference sequence). V lost 3 bases and J 5 bases, leaving 16 bases between the germline ends. The chain's CDR3 is CSASDFRARETQYF. Here the CDR3 DNA reads TGCAGTGCTAGTGACTTCAGGGCGAGGGAGACCCAGTACTTC.

J is TRBJ2-5 and V is TRBV11-2; D is unclear. This CDR3 comprises 15 residues. Germline CDR1 SGHAT, CDR2 FQNNGV. The germline V and J ends were trimmed by 2 bases and 4 bases, with 14 bases remaining between them. CDR3: CASSLISSPGETQYF. In DNA, the CDR3 is TGTGCCAGCAGCTTAATCAGTTCCCCGGGAGAGACCCAGTACTTC.

The J gene is TRBJ2-7, the V gene TRBV7-9, with 8 nucleotides matching TRBD1. The CDR3 runs to 14 residues. The germline gives CDR1 SEHNR, CDR2 FQNEAQ (reference sequence). V was pared by 5 bases and J by 6 bases, with 9 bases of the junction left unmatched. The CDR3 DNA reads TGTGCCAGCAGCCCCAGGGGGCGGAGTACCGAGCAGTACTTC. This sequence encodes CASSPRGRSTEQYF.

The J gene is TRBJ1-2, the V gene TRBV10-3; D unclear. Trimming removed 6 bases at V and 0 bases at J, with 8 bases between. This CDR3 spans 13 amino acids. Per the germline V gene, CDR1 is ENHRY and CDR2 is SYGVKD. The CDR3 sequence: CAIRPVTNYGYTF. CDR3 in DNA: TGTGCCATCAGACCAGTAACTAACTATGGCTACACCTTC.